Below, 24 T cell receptor beta chains from the same sample are listed, as sequenced in a study of cytotoxic CD8 clonotypes in ibrutinib-treated CLL. The protocol was immunoSEQ multiplex PCR, while the TCRdb copy is restricted to in-frame clones and leaves out a portion. The sample shows approximately 100,000 clones, approximately 58% of them seen only once. This specimen was PBMCs, taken after 24 months of ibrutinib treatment. The receptor source for this set is a human donor with chronic lymphocytic leukemia.

J is TRBJ1-1 and V is TRBV14; no reliable D call. The CDR3 spans 8 residues. Germline V gives CDR1 SGHDN, CDR2 FVKESK. The CDR3 DNA reads TGTGAGAACACTGAAGCTTTCTTT. Its protein is CENTEAFF.

This clone has just a few counts. The chain links TRBV5-4 to TRBJ2-3; D gene ambiguous. CDR1 SGHNT and CDR2 YYREEE come from the germline V gene (reference sequence). V lost 0 bases and J lost 6, with 5 bases in between. This CDR3 region has 12 residues. The chain's CDR3 is CASSLDGDTQYF. CDR3 DNA: TGTGCCAGCAGCTTGGACGGCGATACGCAGTATTTT.

The gene calls are TRBV29-1 and TRBJ1-2, with 9 bases aligning to TRBD1. The CDR3 runs 15 residues. The V segment lost 2 bases and the J segment 0 bases; nucleotides outside the gene matches: 4. Germline CDR1 is SQVTM and CDR2 is ANQGSEA. CDR3 amino acids: CSVERTGGANYGYTF. CDR3 in DNA: TGCAGCGTTGAAAGAACAGGGGGCGCTAACTATGGCTACACCTTC.

V is TRBV7-9 and J is TRBJ2-7; TRBD2 might be the D (6 bases). The CDR3 is 14 residues long. Looked up from germline, CDR1 is SEHNR and CDR2 is FQNEAQ (reference sequence). Between the trimmed V and J ends, which lost 5 bases and 3 bases, there was a span of 14 bases. This chain's CDR3 is CASSPGTGFYEQYF. Written as DNA, the CDR3 is TGTGCCAGCAGCCCCGGGACTGGCTTCTACGAGCAGTACTTC.

The sample holds one count of this clone. V gene TRBV28 combines with J gene TRBJ1-5; TRBD1 agrees at 8 bases. Germline V lookup: CDR1 MDHEN, CDR2 SYDVKM. Germline trimming cut 2 bases from V and 6 bases from J; bases unmatched to any gene: 3. CDR3 length equals 14 residues. The DNA for the CDR3 is TGTGCCAGCAGTTTAGACAGGGGTGGTCAGCCCCAGCATTTT. Translating gives CASSLDRGGQPQHF.

The chain uses TRBV6-1 and TRBJ2-7, with 7 bases matching TRBD1. The V and J ends lost 4 bases and 0 bases, in that order; junction bases with no gene match: 3. This CDR3 contains 14 residues. The germline gives CDR1 MNHNS, CDR2 SASEGT. The CDR3 region has the DNA TGTGCCAGCAGTGCCTACAGGGGCTCCTACGAGCAGTACTTC. It translates to CASSAYRGSYEQYF.

The chain has TRBV25-1 and TRBJ2-7, with a weak D call TRBD1 (6 bases). V lost 3 bases, J lost 0 bases, and 12 bases lay in between. CDR3 length: 15 residues. Germline loops: CDR1 MGHDK, CDR2 SYGVNS. The CDR3: CASSDSDRHSYEQYF. The CDR3 bases are TGTGCCAGCAGTGATTCCGACAGGCACTCCTACGAGCAGTACTTC.

The V and J genes are TRBV30 and TRBJ2-4; tentatively, D is TRBD2 (7 bases). Germline assignment: CDR1 GTSNPN and CDR2 SVGIG (reference sequence). The CDR3 spans 15 residues. Trimming left V 0 bases short and J 8 bases short, with 17 bases between. The CDR3 DNA sequence: TGTGCCTGGAGTGTAGGCCTAAGGGGGGGAGACATTCAGTACTTC. This gives the protein CAWSVGLRGGDIQYF.

This clone has a handful of counts. The gene calls are TRBV6-6 and TRBJ1-2, with D possibly being TRBD1 (6 bases). In germline, CDR1 is MNHNY, CDR2 SVGAGI (reference sequence). CDR3 length: 14 amino acids. Trimming cost V 4 bases and J 7 bases, with 16 bases left between them. The chain's CDR3 is CASSLGGLSGGYTF. CDR3 DNA: TGTGCCAGCAGTTTGGGGGGGCTCAGTGGTGGCTACACCTTC.

This clone was seen only once. The junction shows a germline mismatch at one end, possibly a read error. The chain is built from TRBV5-1 and TRBJ2-4; 12 positions agree with TRBD1. The CDR3 loop spans 13 amino acids. In germline, CDR1 is SGHRS, CDR2 YFSETQ. CDR3 residues: CASSLGDRGRVHF. As DNA, the CDR3 is TGCGCCAGCAGCCTGGGGGACAGGGGGCGCGTCCACTTC.

V usage is TRBV6-1 and J usage is TRBJ1-5; D gene uncertain. The germline V gene has CDR1 MNHNS and CDR2 SASEGT. This CDR3 has 15 amino acids. V was trimmed by 4 bases and J by 10 bases, leaving 20 bases between them. The CDR3 spells CASSVLGSSNFPQHF. The CDR3 DNA follows: TGTGCCAGCAGTGTACTGGGGTCCTCCAATTTCCCCCAGCATTTT.

The chain carries TRBV28 and TRBJ1-3; D is ambiguous. This CDR3 comprises 14 residues. Germline CDR1 reads MDHEN; CDR2 reads SYDVKM. V gave up 2 bases and J gave up 4 bases, with 9 bases separating them. The CDR3 sequence is CASSLEGRGNTIYF. In DNA, the CDR3 is TGTGCCAGCAGTTTAGAGGGTCGCGGAAACACCATATATTTT.

The V and J genes are TRBV7-8 and TRBJ2-5; TRBD2 matches at 11 bases. Trimming at V came to 1 base and at J to 2 bases, leaving 6 bases not matched to a gene. The CDR3 is made up of 17 amino acids. The germline CDR1 and CDR2 sequences are SGHVS and FQNEAQ. In nucleotides, the CDR3 is TGTGCCAGCAGCTTAGTTCTAGCGGGGGGTATTCAAGAGACCCAGTACTTC. Encoded protein: CASSLVLAGGIQETQYF. The variable domain in full, with the rest retrieved from reference TRBV7-8 and TRBJ2-5, is GAGVSQSPRYKVAKRGQDVALRCDPISGHVSLFWYQQALGQGPEFLTYFQNEAQLDKSGLPSDRFFAERPEGSVSTLKIQRTQQEDSAVYLCASSLVLAGGIQETQYFGPGTRLLVL.

This chain joins TRBV7-9 and TRBJ2-3; 10 bases align to TRBD1. In germline, CDR1 is SEHNR, CDR2 FQNEAQ (reference sequence). V was clipped by 6 bases and J by 3 bases; unmatched bases: 6. The CDR3 has 15 amino acids. In nucleotides, the CDR3 is TGTGCCAGCAGTTACCGGACAGGGGGAACAGATACGCAGTATTTT. Translation: CASSYRTGGTDTQYF.

Written as DNA, the CDR3 is TGTGCCAGCAGCGGCCGCGGGACAGTGAACACTGAAGCTTTCTTT. It translates to CASSGRGTVNTEAFF. The rearrangement joins TRBV7-9 to TRBJ1-1; the match to TRBD1 covers 7 bases. V lost 5 bases, J lost 0 bases, and 6 bases stayed unmatched. CDR3 size: 15 residues. Germline V gene data show CDR1 as SEHNR and CDR2 as FQNEAQ (reference sequence). Based on the CDR3 plus reference TRBV7-9 and TRBJ1-1, the full variable domain is DTGVSQNPRHKITKRGQNVTFRCDPISEHNRLYWYRQTLGQGPEFLTYFQNEAQLEKSRLLSDRFSAERPKGSFSTLEIQRTEQGDSAMYLCASSGRGTVNTEAFFGQGTRLTVV.

The CDR3: CAWSVGLLAGGEQFF. DNA of the CDR3: TGTGCCTGGAGTGTTGGTCTTCTAGCGGGGGGTGAGCAGTTCTTC. The genes are TRBV30 and TRBJ2-1, with 11 bases that match TRBD2. Germline-derived CDR1 and CDR2 are GTSNPN and SVGIG (reference sequence). The CDR3 runs 15 residues. V shed 0 bases, J shed 9 bases, and the junction held 7 bases outside the gene matches.

In this sample, this clone turned up a few times. The chain joins TRBV6-1 to TRBJ1-2; D not certain. V dropped 0 bases and J dropped 8 bases, with 4 bases sitting between them. The CDR3 is 11 residues long. Germline V gene lookup returns CDR1 MNHNS and CDR2 SASEGT. As DNA, the CDR3 is TGTGCCAGCAGTGAAGCGCGAGGCTACACCTTC. Protein product: CASSEARGYTF.

The chain uses TRBV5-6 and TRBJ2-5; 13 nucleotides line up with TRBD2. The trim removed 3 bases at V and 1 base at J, leaving 3 bases unmatched. The CDR3 has 16 amino acids. The germline V gene encodes CDR1 SGHDT and CDR2 YYEEEE. Written as DNA, the CDR3 is TGTGCCAGCAGCTCTGGACTAGCGGGGGTCCAAGAGACCCAGTACTTC. This gives the protein CASSSGLAGVQETQYF.

The J gene is TRBJ1-3, the V gene TRBV7-9; unclear D gene. Germline CDR1 SEHNR, CDR2 FQNEAQ (reference sequence). The CDR3 loop spans 15 amino acids. V was cut by 5 bases and J by 0 bases, with 11 bases left in between. The CDR3 loop reads CASSPGDTSGNTIYF. For the CDR3, the DNA is TGTGCCAGCAGCCCGGGAGACACCTCTGGAAACACCATATATTTT.

This clone turned up a few times. The chain combines TRBV2 with TRBJ2-5, with 9 bases lining up with TRBD1. Germline CDR1 SNHLY, CDR2 FYNNEI. V shed 2 bases and J 6 bases; nucleotides not matched to a gene: 7. This CDR3 contains 15 residues. CDR3 residues: CASSEWRDRAQTQYF. The CDR3, as DNA: TGTGCCAGCAGTGAATGGCGGGACAGGGCCCAGACCCAGTACTTC.

CDR3 sequence: CAWTLFRDSTDTQYF. Here the CDR3 DNA reads TGTGCCTGGACCTTATTTCGGGACAGCACAGATACGCAGTATTTT. The chain joins TRBV30 to TRBJ2-3, with D perhaps TRBD1 or TRBD2 (5 bases each). The germline V gene has CDR1 GTSNPN and CDR2 SVGIG (reference sequence). Trimming cost V 4 bases and J 0 bases, with 14 bases left between them. This CDR3 comprises 15 residues.

The rearrangement links TRBV7-2 to TRBJ2-7; TRBD2 matches at 8 bases. With 5 bases clipped from V and 2 bases from J, the junction kept 5 bases outside the gene matches. Germline assignment: CDR1 SGHTA and CDR2 FQGNSA. CDR3 size: 14 residues. DNA for the CDR3: TGTGCCAGCAGCCCGCGGGGGGTTCCCTACGAGCAGTACTTC. This encodes CASSPRGVPYEQYF.

This clone was detected once. The rearrangement links TRBV30 to TRBJ1-2, with a tentative D call TRBD1 (5 bases). Germline loops: CDR1 GTSNPN, CDR2 SVGIG (reference sequence). Trimming cost V 5 bases and J 2 bases, with 15 bases left between them. The CDR3 is 14 amino acids. The CDR3 DNA reads as TGTGCCTGGGGACGCCCGACAGTCAACTATGGCTACACCTTC. Its translation is CAWGRPTVNYGYTF.

J is TRBJ2-1 and V is TRBV29-1; 7 positions match TRBD1. Germline V gene sequence: CDR1 SQVTM, CDR2 ANQGSEA. Trimming removed 5 bases from V and 7 bases from J; junction bases left unmatched: 8. The CDR3 has 13 residues. The CDR3 spells CSVWIDRANEQFF. The CDR3 nucleotides are TGCAGCGTTTGGATCGACAGGGCTAATGAGCAGTTCTTC.